What follows describes a single TCR beta chain. Clones were sequenced by immunoSEQ multiplex PCR, and TCRdb holds only the in-frame ones, with some missing. The table shows approximately 1,000,000 clones, with 70% to 80% occurring only once. Trimming stripped 6 bases from V and 0 bases from J, with 10 bases between. CDR3 length: 14 residues. The germline V gene encodes CDR1 LNHDA and CDR2 SQIVND (reference sequence). This sample was taken from a study of shared clonotypes between healthy human individuals. The sequencing sample was made of memory CD4+ T cells from PBMCs. This sample's subset: CD45RA-negative fraction. This chain links TRBV19 with TRBJ2-3, with D possibly being TRBD1 (5 bases). The sequence was collected from a man younger than 35 in good health. Some clones in this sample may be carry-over from other donors' samples. In nucleotides, the CDR3 is TGTGCCAGTAGCAGGACAACTAGCACAGATACGCAGTATTTT. This encodes CASSRTTSTDTQYF.